This TCR beta chain comes out of a study of blood T cell repertoires in COVID-19. TCRdb's table, derived via immunoSEQ multiplex PCR, lists solely in-frame clones and lacks some. Found here are about 130,000 clones, around 83% of them singletons; the top ten hold over 15%. Germline CDR1 reads SGDLS; CDR2 reads YYNGEE. The germline V and J ends were trimmed by 0 bases and 0 bases, with 13 bases remaining between them. The CDR3 consists of 17 residues. V is TRBV9 and J is TRBJ1-3; D gene ambiguous. Sequenced sample: PBMCs or T cells enriched from blood (not recorded which). The clonotype comes from a young man who had recovered from COVID-19. The CDR3 sequence is CASSVGAAAGSGNTIYF. The CDR3 nucleotides are TGTGCCAGCAGCGTAGGCGCAGCAGCGGGCTCTGGAAACACCATATATTTT.